This TCR beta chain was profiled in a study of blood T cell repertoires in COVID-19. The method was immunoSEQ multiplex PCR; TCRdb's version includes in-frame clones alone and lacks a portion of them. This table has 95,000 to 110,000 clones, roughly 84% appearing once. V shed 3 bases, J shed 8 bases, and the junction held 8 bases outside the gene matches. The germline V gene encodes CDR1 LGHDT and CDR2 YNNKEL (reference sequence). This CDR3 is 14 amino acids long. This clone occurred once. The V call is TRBV3-1 (or the pseudogene TRBV3-2), the J call TRBJ1-1, with TRBD1 matching 8 bases. Sequenced sample: peripheral blood. The clonotype was recovered from a human donor in a cohort sampled during active COVID-19. This chain's CDR3 is CASSHGGQGPEAFF. CDR3 DNA: TGTGCCAGCAGCCATGGAGGACAGGGACCGGAAGCTTTCTTT.